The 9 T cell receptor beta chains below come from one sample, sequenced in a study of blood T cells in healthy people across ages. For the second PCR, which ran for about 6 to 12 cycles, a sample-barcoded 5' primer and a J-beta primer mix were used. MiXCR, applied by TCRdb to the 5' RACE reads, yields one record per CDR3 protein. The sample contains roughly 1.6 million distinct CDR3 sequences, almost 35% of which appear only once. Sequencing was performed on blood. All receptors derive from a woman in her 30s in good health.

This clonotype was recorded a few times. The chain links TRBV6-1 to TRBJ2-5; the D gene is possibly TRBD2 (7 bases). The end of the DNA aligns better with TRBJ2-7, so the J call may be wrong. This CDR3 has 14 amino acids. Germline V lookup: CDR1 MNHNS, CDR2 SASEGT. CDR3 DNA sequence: TGTGCCAGCAGTGTGGGGAGGGGGGCGAGCGAGCAGTACTTC. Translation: CASSVGRGASEQYF.

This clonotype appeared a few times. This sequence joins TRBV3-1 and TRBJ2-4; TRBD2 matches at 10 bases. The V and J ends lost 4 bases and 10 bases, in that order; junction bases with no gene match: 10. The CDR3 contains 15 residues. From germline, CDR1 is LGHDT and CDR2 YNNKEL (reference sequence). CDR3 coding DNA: TGTGCCAGCAGCCCTCAAGCGGGAGGGATCGTTATTCAGTACTTC. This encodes CASSPQAGGIVIQYF.

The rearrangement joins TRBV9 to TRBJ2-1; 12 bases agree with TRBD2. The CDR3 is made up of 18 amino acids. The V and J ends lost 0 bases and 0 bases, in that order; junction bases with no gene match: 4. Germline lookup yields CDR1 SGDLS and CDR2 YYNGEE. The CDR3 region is CASSVEGLAGSSYNEQFF. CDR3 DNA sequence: TGTGCCAGCAGCGTAGAAGGACTAGCGGGAAGCTCCTACAATGAGCAGTTCTTC.

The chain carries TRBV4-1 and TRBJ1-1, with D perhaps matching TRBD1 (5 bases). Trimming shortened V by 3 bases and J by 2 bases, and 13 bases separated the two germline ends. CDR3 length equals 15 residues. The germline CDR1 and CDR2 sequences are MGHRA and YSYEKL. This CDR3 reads CASSQSGGINTEAFF. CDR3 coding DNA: TGCGCCAGCAGCCAGTCCGGGGGGATTAACACTGAAGCTTTCTTT.

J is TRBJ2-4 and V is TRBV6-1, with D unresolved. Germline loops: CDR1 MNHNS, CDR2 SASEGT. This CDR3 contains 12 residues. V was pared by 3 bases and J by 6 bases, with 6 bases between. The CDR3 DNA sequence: TGTGCCAGCAGTGAGAACGGAAACATTCAGTACTTC. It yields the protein CASSENGNIQYF.

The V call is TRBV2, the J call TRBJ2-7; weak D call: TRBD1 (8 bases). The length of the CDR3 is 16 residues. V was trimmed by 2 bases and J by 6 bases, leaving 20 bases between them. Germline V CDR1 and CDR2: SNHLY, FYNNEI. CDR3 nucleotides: TGTGCCAGCAGTGAACGAGAGCTACAGGGGGGGGTCGAGCAGTACTTC. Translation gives CASSERELQGGVEQYF.

Here the CDR3 DNA reads TGCGCCAGCAGCCCCCGAAGGTCGGGGAACTATGGCTACACCTTC. Encoded protein: CASSPRRSGNYGYTF. The chain couples TRBV4-1 to TRBJ1-2; no clear D gene. CDR1 and CDR2 from the germline V gene are MGHRA and YSYEKL. The CDR3 length is 15 residues. V dropped 4 bases and J dropped 2 bases, with 14 bases sitting between them.

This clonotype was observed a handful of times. The CDR3 spells CASSQDLGPERGTQYF. CDR3 nucleotide sequence: TGTGCCAGCAGCCAAGATTTGGGGCCCGAAAGAGGTACGCAGTATTTT. The chain has TRBV3-1 and TRBJ2-3, with D perhaps matching TRBD1 (5 bases). This CDR3 is built from 16 residues. V lost 0 bases to trimming and J lost 8 bases, with 18 bases between them. Germline CDR1 reads LGHDT; CDR2 reads YNNKEL (reference sequence).

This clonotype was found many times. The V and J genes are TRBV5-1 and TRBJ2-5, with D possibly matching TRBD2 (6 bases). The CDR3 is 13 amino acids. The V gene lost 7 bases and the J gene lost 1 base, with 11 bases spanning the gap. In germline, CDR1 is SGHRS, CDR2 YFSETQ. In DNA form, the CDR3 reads TGCGCCAGCCGGGAGTCAACCCAAGAGACCCAGTACTTC. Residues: CASRESTQETQYF.